The 30 T cell receptor beta chains presented below share a single source sample, sequenced in a study of T cell responses to AZD1222 COVID-19 vaccine. Data came from immunoSEQ multiplex PCR; TCRdb stores just in-frame clones and leaves some out. The table includes tens of thousands of clones, about 88% detected once. The sample in question was peripheral blood, obtained on day 0 of AZD1222 vaccination. The receptors were gathered from an adult in good health.

The CDR3 spells CASSWGESGNTIYF. DNA of the CDR3: TGTGCCAGCAGCTGGGGGGAATCTGGAAACACCATATATTTT. V gene TRBV11-3 combines with J gene TRBJ1-3, with D perhaps matching TRBD1 (5 bases). The CDR3 spans 14 residues. V was shortened by 4 bases and J by 1 base, with 8 bases between the two germline ends. Looked up from germline, CDR1 is SGHNT and CDR2 is YENEEA.

This clone appeared once. V gene TRBV13 combines with J gene TRBJ2-7; D is perhaps TRBD1 or TRBD2 (5 bases each). Germline V CDR1 and CDR2: PRHDT, FYEKMQ (reference sequence). CDR3 length: 14 residues. Trimming took off 0 bases at V and 1 base at J, with 7 bases between the two ends. DNA for the CDR3: TGTGCCAGCAGCTTAGGTGGGGGATCCTACGAGCAGTACTTC. Translating it yields CASSLGGGSYEQYF.

The V and J genes are TRBV9 and TRBJ1-4; no clear D gene. V was pared by 7 bases and J by 8 bases, with 12 bases between. Looked up from germline, CDR1 is SGDLS and CDR2 is YYNGEE. This CDR3 is built from 12 residues. The CDR3 here is CASGRNGEKLFF. CDR3 coding DNA: TGTGCCAGCGGACGTAATGGGGAAAAACTGTTTTTT.

The rearrangement links TRBV5-1 to TRBJ2-5; unclear D gene. Deletions cut 0 bases from V and 5 bases from J, with 20 bases between. The length of the CDR3 is 17 residues. Germline V lookup: CDR1 SGHRS, CDR2 YFSETQ. The CDR3 DNA follows: TGCGCCAGCAGCTTGGGGGCACTTGCAAAATTGCGGGAGACCCAGTACTTC. Its translation is CASSLGALAKLRETQYF.

CDR3 loop: CASSQGRGYGYTF. The DNA of the CDR3 is TGTGCCAGCAGCCAGGGTAGGGGCTATGGCTACACCTTC. The V call is TRBV14, the J call TRBJ1-2, with D perhaps matching TRBD1 (5 bases). Deletions cut 3 bases from V and 4 bases from J, with 9 bases between. CDR3 length: 13 residues. Germline V CDR1 and CDR2: SGHDN, FVKESK.

The chain couples TRBV18 to TRBJ2-1, with 7 bases that match TRBD2. Germline assignment: CDR1 KGHSH and CDR2 LQKENI. This CDR3 is 17 amino acids long. V dropped 2 bases and J dropped 1; count of bases not matched to a gene: 8. The DNA for the CDR3 is TGTGCCAGCTCACCAAGGGTGGGAGGGGATTCCTACAATGAGCAGTTCTTC. It is translated as CASSPRVGGDSYNEQFF.

This clone has just a few counts. The chain links TRBV28 to TRBJ2-7; TRBD2 might be the D (5 bases). With 6 bases removed from V and 2 bases from J, the gap between germline ends came to 17 bases. The CDR3 length is 15 residues. Looked up from germline, CDR1 is MDHEN and CDR2 is SYDVKM. CDR3 amino acids: CASSLPAGRAYEQYF. The CDR3 bases are TGTGCCAGCAGCCTCCCCGCGGGCCGAGCCTACGAGCAGTACTTC.

This chain uses TRBV5-1 with TRBJ1-1; D is unresolved. The CDR3 spans 13 residues. CDR1 is SGHRS and CDR2 is YFSETQ in the germline V gene. V was clipped by 0 bases and J by 8 bases, with 11 bases between them. CDR3 sequence reads: CASSLEGEGEAFF. As DNA, the CDR3 is TGCGCCAGCAGCTTGGAGGGAGAGGGAGAAGCTTTCTTT.

The rearrangement links TRBV25-1 to TRBJ1-2; 8 bases align to TRBD1. The V gene's germline CDR1 is MGHDK and CDR2 SYGVNS. The CDR3 is 17 amino acids. V was clipped by 1 base and J by 2 bases; unmatched bases: 9. The CDR3 protein is CASSEFAGQGRNYGYTF. CDR3 in DNA: TGTGCCAGCAGTGAATTCGCCGGACAGGGCAGAAACTATGGCTACACCTTC.

This clone was seen a single time. This sequence joins TRBV4-2 and TRBJ1-3, with D perhaps matching TRBD1 (6 bases). V was trimmed by 4 bases and J by 0 bases, leaving 13 bases between them. This CDR3 is built from 16 residues. The germline V gene has CDR1 LGHNA and CDR2 YNFKEQ. The CDR3 here is CASSREGDRSGNTIYF. In DNA form, the CDR3 reads TGTGCCAGCAGCCGAGAGGGGGATCGCTCTGGAAACACCATATATTTT.

The chain carries TRBV15 and TRBJ1-5; D unresolved. V lost 0 bases, J lost 2 bases, and 5 bases lay in between. The CDR3 is 14 residues long. CDR1 is LNHNV and CDR2 is YYDKDF in the germline V gene (reference sequence). Here the CDR3 DNA reads TGTGCCACCAGCAGAGATGGGGGCAATCAGCCCCAGCATTTT. Translation gives CATSRDGGNQPQHF.

This clone has just one count. The genes are TRBV9 and TRBJ2-1; 7 bases are a match to TRBD2. Germline-derived CDR1 and CDR2 are SGDLS and YYNGEE. V shed 1 base, J shed 7 bases, and the junction held 20 bases outside the gene matches. The CDR3 length is 19 residues. The CDR3 DNA reads as TGTGCCAGCAGCGTAAAGGCCCCCACTAGCGCGAGCCCTCGGAATGAGCAGTTCTTC. Protein: CASSVKAPTSASPRNEQFF.

The genes are TRBV28 and TRBJ1-2; D is unclear. This CDR3 has 11 residues. V lost 5 bases, J lost 2 bases, and 3 bases lay in between. CDR1 is MDHEN, CDR2 SYDVKM, per germline. The CDR3 DNA sequence: TGTGCCAGCAGTACCAACTATGGCTACACCTTC. Encoded protein: CASSTNYGYTF.

The chain combines TRBV2 with TRBJ1-6; 10 nucleotides match TRBD1. Looked up from germline, CDR1 is SNHLY and CDR2 is FYNNEI. Unmatched junction bases numbered 8, after V lost 8 bases and J lost 10 bases. The CDR3 has 14 residues. CDR3 region: CASSWDRGWSPLHF. CDR3 coding DNA: TGTGCCAGCTCCTGGGACAGGGGATGGTCACCCCTCCACTTT.

V gene TRBV5-1 combines with J gene TRBJ2-3; 9 positions match TRBD2. The CDR3 consists of 15 residues. In germline, CDR1 is SGHRS, CDR2 YFSETQ. J lost 5 bases, V lost 4 bases, and 8 bases had no gene match. CDR3 protein: CASSLAVSGRDTQYF. The CDR3 DNA is TGCGCCAGCAGCCTGGCGGTTAGCGGGAGAGATACGCAGTATTTT.

By share, this clone counts as medium-sized. CDR3 sequence: CASSWTAAEAFF. As DNA, the CDR3 is TGTGCCAGCAGCTGGACAGCCGCTGAAGCTTTCTTT. V is TRBV2 and J is TRBJ1-1; TRBD1 might be the D (6 bases). The germline V gene has CDR1 SNHLY and CDR2 FYNNEI. The CDR3 runs 12 residues. Trimming took 6 bases from V and 6 from J, leaving 11 bases between them.

The rearrangement joins TRBV3-1 (or the pseudogene TRBV3-2) to TRBJ2-7; 8 bases are a match to TRBD2. Germline V gene lookup returns CDR1 LGHDT and CDR2 YNNKEL (reference sequence). The V and J ends lost 0 bases and 3 bases, in that order; junction bases with no gene match: 1. The CDR3 sequence is 14 residues long. CDR3 sequence reads: CASSQDAGGYEQYF. The CDR3 nucleotides are TGTGCCAGCAGCCAAGACGCGGGAGGCTACGAGCAGTACTTC.

This chain joins TRBV18 and TRBJ1-1; 8 bases align to TRBD1. CDR1 and CDR2 from the germline V gene are KGHSH and LQKENI. Trimming removed 5 bases from V and 1 base from J; junction bases left unmatched: 3. This CDR3 region has 14 residues. The CDR3 protein is CASSTGTGNTEAFF. CDR3 in DNA: TGTGCCAGCTCAACGGGGACAGGGAACACTGAAGCTTTCTTT.

The V and J genes are TRBV25-1 and TRBJ1-1; D is perhaps TRBD1 (6 bases). The germline V gene encodes CDR1 MGHDK and CDR2 SYGVNS. The CDR3 is made up of 15 amino acids. V shed 1 base and J shed 0 bases, with 9 bases lying between them. This CDR3 is CASSEFGGLNTEAFF. The CDR3 nucleotides read TGTGCCAGCAGTGAATTTGGGGGGCTGAACACTGAAGCTTTCTTT.

The genes are TRBV27 and TRBJ1-5; 9 bases map to TRBD1. Unmatched junction bases numbered 7, after V lost 6 bases and J lost 1 base. Germline V gene lookup returns CDR1 MNHEY and CDR2 SMNVEV (reference sequence). The CDR3 consists of 16 residues. Written as DNA, the CDR3 is TGTGCCAGCAGCAAAGGGACAGGGTGGAGCAATCAGCCCCAGCATTTT. Protein: CASSKGTGWSNQPQHF.

The chain is built from TRBV28 and TRBJ1-1, with 7 bases fitting TRBD1. Trimming removed 2 bases from V and 4 bases from J; junction bases left unmatched: 10. The germline gives CDR1 MDHEN, CDR2 SYDVKM. This CDR3 has 16 amino acids. The CDR3 spells CASSLPPGRGGTEAFF. DNA for the CDR3: TGTGCCAGCAGTTTACCCCCCGGCAGGGGGGGCACTGAAGCTTTCTTT.

V usage is TRBV24-1 and J usage is TRBJ1-5; weak D call: TRBD1 (5 bases). V was clipped by 6 bases and J by 3 bases, with 8 bases between them. Looked up from germline, CDR1 is KGHDR and CDR2 is SFDVKD. The CDR3 extends over 13 amino acids. DNA for the CDR3: TGTGCCACCAGTAAGACAGACAATCAGCCCCAGCATTTT. Amino acid sequence: CATSKTDNQPQHF.

CDR3 protein: CASRVQGAYGYTF. In DNA form, the CDR3 reads TGTGCCAGCAGGGTACAGGGGGCCTATGGCTACACCTTC. This chain joins TRBV28 and TRBJ1-2; 9 bases line up with TRBD1. The germline V gene has CDR1 MDHEN and CDR2 SYDVKM. The CDR3 contains 13 residues. Trimming removed 6 bases from V and 4 bases from J; junction bases left unmatched: 3.

The chain employs TRBV2 and TRBJ2-6; weak D call: TRBD1 (5 bases). Trimming took 4 bases from V and 2 from J, leaving 9 bases between them. The CDR3 totals 15 residues. Per the germline V gene, CDR1 is SNHLY and CDR2 is FYNNEI. CDR3 region: CASSVGRAGANVLTF. As DNA, the CDR3 is TGTGCCAGCAGTGTTGGCAGGGCTGGGGCCAACGTCCTGACTTTC.

The chain is built from TRBV7-9 and TRBJ1-3; D call uncertain. The V and J ends lost 5 bases and 1 base respectively, with 6 bases between them. Germline V gene lookup returns CDR1 SEHNR and CDR2 FQNEAQ (reference sequence). The CDR3 is 13 amino acids. CDR3 region: CASSLISGNTIYF. The CDR3 region has the DNA TGTGCCAGCAGCCTTATTTCTGGAAACACCATATATTTT.

This chain uses TRBV21-1 with TRBJ2-7. TRBV21-1 is a pseudogene segment. CDR3 size: 16 residues. The CDR3 reads CASSKDPRQRICEQYF. DNA of the CDR3: TGTGCCAGCAGCAAAGATCCAAGGCAAAGAATTTGCGAGCAGTACTTC.

V and J are TRBV5-1 and TRBJ1-5; 9 positions agree with TRBD1. This CDR3 has 16 amino acids. Per the germline V gene, CDR1 is SGHRS and CDR2 is YFSETQ. After removal of 4 bases from V and 6 bases from J, the junction contained 11 bases not matched to a gene. CDR3 bases: TGCGCCAGCAGCCTAAGACAGGGGGGGAGGCGTCAGCCCCAGCATTTT. Translated: CASSLRQGGRRQPQHF.

In this sample, this clone turned up once. CDR3 loop: CASSQDRGYYGYTF. DNA of the CDR3: TGTGCCAGCAGCCAAGACAGGGGTTACTATGGCTACACCTTC. The V call is TRBV14, the J call TRBJ1-2; D is possibly TRBD1 (6 bases). The CDR3 contains 14 residues. From germline, CDR1 is SGHDN and CDR2 FVKESK. V was trimmed by 0 bases and J by 3 bases, leaving 8 bases between them.

CDR3 sequence: CASSPSPGTSTDTQYF. The CDR3 DNA sequence: TGTGCCAGCAGCCCATCACCCGGGACTTCAACAGATACGCAGTATTTT. V and J are TRBV9 and TRBJ2-3; perhaps TRBD2 as D (6 bases). Germline V gives CDR1 SGDLS, CDR2 YYNGEE. This CDR3 region has 16 residues. The germline V and J ends were trimmed by 4 bases and 3 bases, with 18 bases remaining between them. Variable domain in full (rest from reference TRBV9 and TRBJ2-3): DSGVTQTPKHLITATGQRVTLRCSPRSGDLSVYWYQQSLDQGLQFLIQYYNGEERAKGNILERFSAQQFPDLHSELNLSSLELGDSALYFCASSPSPGTSTDTQYFGPGTRLTVL.

The chain employs TRBV27 and TRBJ2-7; D may be TRBD1 (5 bases). CDR1 MNHEY and CDR2 SMNVEV come from the germline V gene (reference sequence). Trimming cost V 6 bases and J 3 bases, with 15 bases left between them. The CDR3 spans 14 residues. CDR3: CASRQDKPDYEQYF. In DNA, the CDR3 is TGTGCCAGCAGGCAGGACAAACCGGACTACGAGCAGTACTTC.